This T cell receptor (beta chain) was retrieved from a study of T cell responses to AZD1222 COVID-19 vaccine. Study-wide background: Pooled samples include second doses given at about 4 or 12 weeks.

On this clone: Its matching antigen is unknown.

Some clones are missing from TCRdb's copy, which holds only in-frame ones; the method was immunoSEQ multiplex PCR. The sample consists of approximately 120,000 clones, about 90% of them appearing once. Overall study results and limits: Vaccine-related CD4 TCRs covered spike, predominating at 160-218 and 743-854.

The CDR3 is made up of 15 amino acids. Germline-derived CDR1 and CDR2 are MNHEY and SVGAGI. Unmatched junction bases numbered 0, after V lost 0 bases and J lost 2 bases. This material consisted of peripheral blood, taken on day 0 of AZD1222 vaccination. This chain uses TRBV6-5 with TRBJ1-3; 8 bases fit TRBD1. This clonotype originated in an adult in good health. The CDR3, as DNA: TGTGCCAGCAGTTACTCGGACAGGGCTGGAAACACCATATATTTT. Protein product: CASSYSDRAGNTIYF.